This T cell receptor beta chain was recovered during a study of blood T cell repertoires in COVID-19. Study at large: Italy, Spain and the United States were the sources of the convalescent and acute COVID-19 samples.

Generated by immunoSEQ multiplex PCR, the TCRdb table keeps only in-frame clones and is missing some. Of roughly 300,000 clones detected, about nine tenths appear once; the ten largest clones hold approximately 1.8%. The CDR3 is 18 residues long. V lost 5 bases to trimming and J lost 0 bases, with 22 bases between them. The germline V gene has CDR1 PRHDT and CDR2 FYEKMQ (reference sequence). The source of this sequence is a woman in her twenties or thirties with COVID-19, enrolled during active disease. The V call is TRBV13, the J call TRBJ1-1; tentatively, D is TRBD1 (6 bases). The sample comprised peripheral blood. CDR3 protein: CASSPSTRTEVMNTEAFF. CDR3 in DNA: TGTGCCAGCAGCCCTTCAACCCGGACAGAAGTTATGAACACTGAAGCTTTCTTT. The full variable domain, completed using reference TRBV13 and TRBJ1-1, is AAGVIQSPRHLIKEKRETATLKCYPIPRHDTVYWYQQGPGQDPQFLISFYEKMQSDKGSIPDRFSAQQFSDYHSELNMSSLELGDSALYFCASSPSTRTEVMNTEAFFGQGTRLTVV.